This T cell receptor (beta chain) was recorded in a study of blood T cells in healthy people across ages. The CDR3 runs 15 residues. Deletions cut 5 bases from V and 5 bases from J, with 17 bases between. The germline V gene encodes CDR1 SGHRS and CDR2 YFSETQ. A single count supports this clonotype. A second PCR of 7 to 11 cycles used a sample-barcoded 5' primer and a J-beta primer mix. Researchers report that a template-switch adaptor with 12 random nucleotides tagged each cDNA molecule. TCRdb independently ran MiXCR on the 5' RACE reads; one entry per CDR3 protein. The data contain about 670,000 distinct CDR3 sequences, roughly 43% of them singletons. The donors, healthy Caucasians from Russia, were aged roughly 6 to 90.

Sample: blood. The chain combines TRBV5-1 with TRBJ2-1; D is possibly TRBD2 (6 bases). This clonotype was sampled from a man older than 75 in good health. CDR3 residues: CASSDLANLNNEQFF. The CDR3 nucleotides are TGCGCCAGCAGTGATCTAGCGAATTTGAACAATGAGCAGTTCTTC.